These T cell receptor beta chains were read from a single sample in a study of T-cell memory formation after mild COVID-19. TCRdb reprocessed the 5' RACE reads via MiXCR and lists one record per CDR3 protein. The sample lists tens of thousands of distinct CDR3 sequences, approximately 7.7% occurring once. Sequenced material: PBMCs or a T cell subset sorted from them (not recorded which). These receptor sequences come from a young man who had mild COVID-19 (a few samples of this study predate the infection). Cell type and time point are not known. Each CDR3 is given with its conserved first and last residue. Fields, in order: CDR3 DNA, CDR3 protein, J gene, clone size, D gene, V gene. D genes are given only for firm matches. Only some rows state a clone size, as once, few, many or a class for expanded clones.

DNA: TGCAGTGCTAGGAGCCGGGACAGAGCCTACGAGCAGTACTTC
CDR3: CSARSRDRAYEQYF
J: TRBJ2-7
size: many
D: TRBD1
V: TRBV20-1

DNA: TGTGCCAGCAGCTCTCCCTCCGAGGGAGAGACCCAGTACTTC
CDR3: CASSSPSEGETQYF
J: TRBJ2-5
size: many
D: NA
V: TRBV7-2

DNA: TGTGCCAGCAGCCGCCCCCTGGGGGATGAGACCCAGTACTTC
CDR3: CASSRPLGDETQYF
J: TRBJ2-5
size: few
D: NA
V: TRBV5-4

DNA: TGTGCCAGCAGTCCACAAACTCCGCACTACGAGCAGTACTTC
CDR3: CASSPQTPHYEQYF
J: TRBJ2-7
size: many
D: NA
V: TRBV25-1

DNA: TGCGCCAGCAGCCCGGATGGGGGGGGCTACGAGCAGTACTTC
CDR3: CASSPDGGGYEQYF
J: TRBJ2-7
size: many
D: TRBD2
V: TRBV5-1

DNA: TGTGCCAGCAATGGGGGAGGACAGGGGCGGACGACCTACGAGCAGTACTTC
CDR3: CASNGGGQGRTTYEQYF
J: TRBJ2-7
size: many
D: TRBD1
V: TRBV25-1

DNA: TGCAGTGCTAGAGGGGGACAGGGGGCCTCACCCCTCCACTTT
CDR3: CSARGGQGASPLHF
J: TRBJ1-6
size: many
D: TRBD1
V: TRBV20-1

DNA: TGTGCCAGCAGTTACGGGCCAGATACGCAGTATTTT
CDR3: CASSYGPDTQYF
J: TRBJ2-3
size: few
D: NA
V: TRBV6-6

DNA: TGTGCCAGCAGGACTAGCGGGAGCACAGATACGCAGTATTTT
CDR3: CASRTSGSTDTQYF
J: TRBJ2-3
size: NA
D: TRBD2
V: TRBV6-2/TRBV6-3

DNA: TGTGCCACCAGTACGAGGGAATGGCAGTATTTT
CDR3: CATSTREWQYF
J: TRBJ2-3
size: NA
D: NA
V: TRBV24-1

DNA: TGTGCCAGCAGCAAATACAGGGACACTGAAGCTTTCTTT
CDR3: CASSKYRDTEAFF
J: TRBJ1-1
size: many
D: NA
V: TRBV7-2

DNA: TGTGCCAGCAGCTCCGGGTGGACCGGGGAGCTGTTTTTT
CDR3: CASSSGWTGELFF
J: TRBJ2-2
size: many
D: NA
V: TRBV7-3

DNA: TGTGCCACCAGCAGAGATTTCATTGAAGCTTTCTTT
CDR3: CATSRDFIEAFF
J: TRBJ1-1
size: NA
D: NA
V: TRBV15

DNA: TGTGCCAGCAGGGACAGAGTCTACGAGCAGTACTTC
CDR3: CASRDRVYEQYF
J: TRBJ2-7
size: many
D: NA
V: TRBV6-1

DNA: TGTGCCAGCAGCTTGAGTGGGGCTAACTATGGCTACACCTTC
CDR3: CASSLSGANYGYTF
J: TRBJ1-2
size: many
D: NA
V: TRBV5-6

DNA: TGTGCCAGCAGCTTAAATGGCGGGGGCGGGGTGGATACGCAGTATTTT
CDR3: CASSLNGGGGVDTQYF
J: TRBJ2-3
size: many
D: NA
V: TRBV7-6

DNA: TGTGCCAGCAGCCATCAGGGAATCTCCTACGAGCAGTACTTC
CDR3: CASSHQGISYEQYF
J: TRBJ2-7
size: many
D: NA
V: TRBV5-6

DNA: TGCAGCGTCGCCGGGCTTGGGGGCCGGTTCACCGGGGAGCTGTTTTTT
CDR3: CSVAGLGGRFTGELFF
J: TRBJ2-2
size: many
D: NA
V: TRBV29-1

DNA: TGTGCCAGCAGCTTAGCCCCGGACAAAGAGACCCAGTACTTC
CDR3: CASSLAPDKETQYF
J: TRBJ2-5
size: many
D: NA
V: TRBV7-9

DNA: TGTGCCAGCAGCTTCTCGGGGGTGGGTGAGCAGTTCTTC
CDR3: CASSFSGVGEQFF
J: TRBJ2-1
size: many
D: NA
V: TRBV7-8

DNA: TGTGCCAGCAGTGGGGCCCCGACGAGGGAAAAACTGTTTTTT
CDR3: CASSGAPTREKLFF
J: TRBJ1-4
size: NA
D: NA
V: TRBV2

DNA: TGTGCCAGCAGCAAAAGGAACACCGGGGAGCTGTTTTTT
CDR3: CASSKRNTGELFF
J: TRBJ2-2
size: many
D: NA
V: TRBV7-3

DNA: TGCGCCAGCAGGACCGGGACAGGGGTTCTCAGACGACTCAATGAGCAGTTCTTC
CDR3: CASRTGTGVLRRLNEQFF
J: TRBJ2-1
size: many
D: TRBD1
V: TRBV5-1

DNA: TGCGCCAGCAGCTTGGAGCCTAGCGGGGGGTACAATGAGCAGTTCTTC
CDR3: CASSLEPSGGYNEQFF
J: TRBJ2-1
size: many
D: TRBD2
V: TRBV5-1

DNA: TGCGCCAGCAGTCGGGACAGGGGGAAAGAGACCCAGTACTTC
CDR3: CASSRDRGKETQYF
J: TRBJ2-5
size: many
D: TRBD1
V: TRBV5-1

DNA: TGTGCCAGCAGCTTAGACAAGCAAGAGACCCAGTACTTC
CDR3: CASSLDKQETQYF
J: TRBJ2-5
size: NA
D: NA
V: TRBV7-8

DNA: TGTGCCAGCAGCTCACAGGGGGCCCCCAGGTACTTC
CDR3: CASSSQGAPRYF
J: TRBJ2-7
size: NA
D: TRBD1
V: TRBV2

DNA: TGTGCCAGCAGTCCCCAACGGTCGGGTCTGGAAGCTTTCTTT
CDR3: CASSPQRSGLEAFF
J: TRBJ1-1
size: many
D: NA
V: TRBV12-3/TRBV12-4

DNA: TGTGCCAGCAGCTACAGGGGGCGGAATGAAAAACTGTTTTTT
CDR3: CASSYRGRNEKLFF
J: TRBJ1-4
size: many
D: TRBD1
V: TRBV7-2

DNA: TGCAGCCCTCCGACAGGGAACTATGGCTACACCTTC
CDR3: CSPPTGNYGYTF
J: TRBJ1-2
size: many
D: TRBD1
V: TRBV20-1

DNA: TGTGCCAGCAGTGAGTCCCGCAGGTACGGGGACGAGCAGTACTTC
CDR3: CASSESRRYGDEQYF
J: TRBJ2-7
size: NA
D: NA
V: TRBV25-1

DNA: TGTGCCAGCACCGGACAGGACCCCTACGAGCAGTACTTC
CDR3: CASTGQDPYEQYF
J: TRBJ2-7
size: few
D: TRBD1
V: TRBV2

DNA: TGTGCCAGCAGTGAAGCGGGGACGGGCTATGGCTACACCTTC
CDR3: CASSEAGTGYGYTF
J: TRBJ1-2
size: NA
D: NA
V: TRBV6-1

DNA: TGTGCCAGCTCACCTCTCATAACAGGGAGCAATTCACCCCTCCACTTT
CDR3: CASSPLITGSNSPLHF
J: TRBJ1-6
size: many
D: NA
V: TRBV18

DNA: TGTGCCACCGGGGGCCGGAGCAGTCCACTAACGCAGTATTTT
CDR3: CATGGRSSPLTQYF
J: TRBJ2-3
size: many
D: NA
V: TRBV24-1

DNA: TGCAGTGCTAGAGCCCCATGGGGCAATCAGCCCCAGCATTTT
CDR3: CSARAPWGNQPQHF
J: TRBJ1-5
size: many
D: NA
V: TRBV20-1

DNA: TGTGCCAGCAGCCGAAGGACTACCTCAGATACGCAGTATTTT
CDR3: CASSRRTTSDTQYF
J: TRBJ2-3
size: many
D: NA
V: TRBV7-9

DNA: TGCGCCAGCAGCCAAGGTTTTCGAACCCGCTCCTACGAGCAGTACTTC
CDR3: CASSQGFRTRSYEQYF
J: TRBJ2-7
size: many
D: NA
V: TRBV4-1

DNA: TGTGCCAGCAGCTCCACAGCCTACGAGCAGTACTTC
CDR3: CASSSTAYEQYF
J: TRBJ2-7
size: few
D: NA
V: TRBV7-2

DNA: TGTGCCAGCTCACCAACAAGCACTGAAGCTTTCTTT
CDR3: CASSPTSTEAFF
J: TRBJ1-1
size: few
D: NA
V: TRBV18